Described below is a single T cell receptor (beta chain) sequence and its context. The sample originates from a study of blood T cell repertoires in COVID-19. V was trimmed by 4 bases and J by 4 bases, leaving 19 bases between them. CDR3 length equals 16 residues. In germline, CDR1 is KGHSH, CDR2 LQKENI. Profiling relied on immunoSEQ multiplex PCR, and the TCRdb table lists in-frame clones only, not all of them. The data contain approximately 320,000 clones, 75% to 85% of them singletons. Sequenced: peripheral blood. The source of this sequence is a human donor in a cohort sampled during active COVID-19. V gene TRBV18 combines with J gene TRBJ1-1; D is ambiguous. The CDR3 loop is CASSQFLRVAGTEAFF. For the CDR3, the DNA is TGTGCCAGCTCACAATTTCTACGGGTCGCGGGCACTGAAGCTTTCTTT.